This record covers a single TCR beta chain. Distinct nucleotide sequences in the sample also encode this CDR3. V was clipped by 5 bases and J by 10 bases, with 15 bases between them. This CDR3 has 13 residues. From germline, CDR1 is SGHTA and CDR2 FQGTGA. Measured with immunoSEQ multiplex PCR; TCRdb has only the in-frame clones, and not every one. The table includes 1,500,000 or so clones, about 96% detected once. The sample comes from a study of shared clonotypes between healthy human individuals. Study at large: Sampling drew on donors who were a couple of women and a few men aged 18 to 49.

Sequencing input: naive CD4+ T cells sorted from blood. Indicated subset: CD45RA+ positively selected. This clonotype was sampled from a man aged 30 to 39 in good health. V usage is TRBV7-3 and J usage is TRBJ2-1, with a possible D match to TRBD2 (7 bases). The CDR3 nucleotides read TGTGCCAGCAGCCCCCAAGCGGGACACGAGCAGTTCTTC. Translation: CASSPQAGHEQFF.